This TCR beta chain is from a study of blood T cells in healthy people across ages. Across the whole study: Capturing about one barcoded beta molecule per two T cells was achieved by template switching. Study results and caveats: Naive T cell percentage showed a strong correlation with TCR beta diversity.

A second about 6 to 12 cycle PCR used barcoded and J-beta primers. TCRdb recomputed calls from the 5' RACE reads with MiXCR, one row per CDR3 protein. The sample lists about 670,000 distinct CDR3 sequences; about 51% were seen once. In terms of origin and age, donors were healthy Caucasian individuals from Russia aged about 6 to 90. Staff drew roughly 10 milliliters of peripheral blood from each donor. Trimming removed 5 bases from V and 0 bases from J; junction bases left unmatched: 4. In germline, CDR1 is SGHVS, CDR2 FQNEAQ. The CDR3 sequence is 17 residues long. This clonotype was seen a few times. Its matching antigen is unknown.

The source material was blood. The chain joins TRBV7-8 to TRBJ2-1, with 13 bases aligning to TRBD2. The clonotype originates from a woman aged 80 or older in good health. CDR3 protein: CASSRGLAGSSYNEQFF. Written as DNA, the CDR3 is TGTGCCAGCAGCAGGGGACTAGCGGGGAGCTCCTACAATGAGCAGTTCTTC. The full variable domain, with the rest looked up from reference TRBV7-8 and TRBJ2-1, is GAGVSQSPRYKVAKRGQDVALRCDPISGHVSLFWYQQALGQGPEFLTYFQNEAQLDKSGLPSDRFFAERPEGSVSTLKIQRTQQEDSAVYLCASSRGLAGSSYNEQFFGPGTRLTVL.